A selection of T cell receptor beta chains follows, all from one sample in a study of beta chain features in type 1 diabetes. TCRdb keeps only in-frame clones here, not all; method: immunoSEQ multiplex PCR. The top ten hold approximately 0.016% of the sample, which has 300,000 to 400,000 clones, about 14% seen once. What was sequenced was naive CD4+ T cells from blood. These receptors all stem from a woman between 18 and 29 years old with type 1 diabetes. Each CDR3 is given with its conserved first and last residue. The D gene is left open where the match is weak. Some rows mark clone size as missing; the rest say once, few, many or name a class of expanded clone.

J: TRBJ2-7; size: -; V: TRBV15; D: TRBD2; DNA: TGTGCCACCAGCAGTTACGCTACTAGCGGGAGCTACGAGCAGTACTTC; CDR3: CATSSYATSGSYEQYF
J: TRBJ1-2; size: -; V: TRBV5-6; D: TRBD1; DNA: TGTGCCAGCAGCTACGGACAGGGGAACTATGGCTACACCTTC; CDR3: CASSYGQGNYGYTF
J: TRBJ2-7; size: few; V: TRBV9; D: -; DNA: TGTGCCAGCAGCCCCAGTGATACCTACGAGCAGTACTTC; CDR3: CASSPSDTYEQYF
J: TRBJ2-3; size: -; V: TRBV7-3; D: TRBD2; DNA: TGTGCCAGCAGCTCCCGTCCCGTATCGACTAGCGGCACAGATACGCAGTATTTT; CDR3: CASSSRPVSTSGTDTQYF
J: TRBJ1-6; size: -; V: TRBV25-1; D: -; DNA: TGTGCCAGCAGTGAAATTACAGGGCCAGCGCCCCTCCACTTT; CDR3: CASSEITGPAPLHF
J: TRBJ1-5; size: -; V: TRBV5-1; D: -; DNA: TGCGCCAGCAGGCTTTTCAAGCACTCATATAGCAATCAGCCCCAGCATTTT; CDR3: CASRLFKHSYSNQPQHF
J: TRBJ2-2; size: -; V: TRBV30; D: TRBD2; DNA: TGTGCCTGGAGAGGGAGGGACAACACCGGGGAGCTGTTTTTT; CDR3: CAWRGRDNTGELFF
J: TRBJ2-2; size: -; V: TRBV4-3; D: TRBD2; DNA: TGCGCCAGCAGCCAAGATAGGGGACTAGCGGGAACCGGGGAGCTGTTTTTT; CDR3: CASSQDRGLAGTGELFF
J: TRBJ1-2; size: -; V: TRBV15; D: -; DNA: TGTGCCACCAGCAGAGGACCGGACAGTCGATTTGACTACACCTTC; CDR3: CATSRGPDSRFDYTF
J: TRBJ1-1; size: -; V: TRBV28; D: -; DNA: TGTGCCATCGGGGAGATGACTGAAGCTTTCTTT; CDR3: CAIGEMTEAFF
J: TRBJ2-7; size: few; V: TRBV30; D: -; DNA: TGTGCCTGGAGTGTACTGGGGGGGACAAGGCACTTC; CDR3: CAWSVLGGTRHF
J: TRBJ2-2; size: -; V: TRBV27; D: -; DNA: TGTGCCAGCAGTTTATTACCGGGACTGGCCGGGGAGCTGTTTTTT; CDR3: CASSLLPGLAGELFF
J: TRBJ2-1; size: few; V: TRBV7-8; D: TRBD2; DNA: TGTGCCAGCACCCTTGAAGGGACTAGCAAGAATGAGCAGTTCTTC; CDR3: CASTLEGTSKNEQFF